This T cell receptor beta chain is drawn from a study of CD8 T cells in ankylosing spondylitis. Study outcomes and limitations: For ankylosing spondylitis blood, a TCR beta motif of seven to nine highly homologous variants appeared characteristic. The authors reported significant enrichment of disease-linked clones in matched ankylosing spondylitis synovial fluid. Earlier authors reported some of these motif variants in reactive arthritis synovial fluid and blood.

Researchers built TCR beta libraries using quantitative 5'-RACE with molecular barcodes. Via MiXCR, TCRdb re-called the 5' RACE reads, giving one row per CDR3 protein. Here the sample spans about 200,000 distinct CDR3 sequences, roughly 13% being singletons. This clonotype is deemed medium-sized. Its specificity is not known. The ends were cut back, 0 bases at V and 7 bases at J, with 4 bases in the middle. Germline V lookup: CDR1 WSHSY, CDR2 SAAADI. The CDR3 consists of 11 residues. The receptor comes from a male donor with ankylosing spondylitis or in good health (not recorded which). Sequenced: blood, either unsorted or a sorted T cell fraction (not recorded which). J is TRBJ2-7 and V is TRBV10-2, with D hard to call. CDR3 loop: CASSESFEQYF. The CDR3 bases are TGCGCCAGCAGTGAGTCTTTTGAGCAGTACTTC.